The 29 T cell receptor beta chains below come from one sample, sequenced in a study of metastatic and nonmetastatic thyroid tumors. None of the patients had undergone any treatment ahead of thyroid surgery. TCRdb reanalyzed the PCR reads with MiXCR. The sample holds tens of thousands of clones, roughly 15% seen once. The sample taken for sequencing was blood. The receptors were gathered from a female donor with papillary thyroid cancer or a benign thyroid nodule (not recorded which). Some clones in this sample may be carry-over from other donors' samples.

V is TRBV20-1 and J is TRBJ2-3; a possible D gene is TRBD1 (5 bases). CDR3 length equals 13 residues. Germline-derived CDR1 and CDR2 are DFQATT and SNEGSKA (reference sequence). V lost 7 bases, J lost 1 base, and 12 bases lay in between. In nucleotides, the CDR3 is TGCAGTGATTGGAAAGGGGGCACAGATACGCAGTATTTT. It encodes CSDWKGGTDTQYF.

This clone was picked up a small number of times. The chain combines TRBV6-1 with TRBJ2-7; 9 nucleotides line up with TRBD2. The V gene's germline CDR1 is MNHNS and CDR2 SASEGT. The CDR3 spans 15 residues. J gave up 0 bases and V 4 bases, and 4 bases lay outside the gene matches. The DNA for the CDR3 is TGTGCCAGCAGTGCTAGCGGGGTGGCCTCCTACGAGCAGTACTTC. This sequence encodes CASSASGVASYEQYF.

Many counts were recorded for this clone. J is TRBJ1-5 and V is TRBV19; D is undetermined. The length of the CDR3 is 14 residues. Germline lookup yields CDR1 LNHDA and CDR2 SQIVND (reference sequence). V dropped 7 bases and J dropped 1 base, with 11 bases sitting between them. The DNA of the CDR3 is TGTGCCAGTATTGGGTATGGGAGCAATCAGCCCCAGCATTTT. Protein: CASIGYGSNQPQHF.

The chain couples TRBV5-1 to TRBJ2-7, with D perhaps matching TRBD2 (6 bases). This CDR3 has 14 amino acids. Germline loops: CDR1 SGHRS, CDR2 YFSETQ. V was cut by 3 bases and J by 1 base, with 11 bases left in between. The CDR3 reads CASSSGGGSYEQYF. The CDR3 DNA reads as TGCGCCAGCAGCTCGGGTGGGGGGTCCTACGAGCAGTACTTC.

This clone was observed at least ten times. The chain has TRBV3-1 and TRBJ1-3; no definite D call. Germline V gene lookup returns CDR1 LGHDT and CDR2 YNNKEL (reference sequence). V dropped 4 bases and J dropped 0 bases, with 7 bases sitting between them. This CDR3 has 14 residues. The CDR3 DNA is TGTGCCAGCAGCCTGACCAGCTCTGGAAACACCATATATTTT. Translated: CASSLTSSGNTIYF.

The chain combines TRBV20-1 with TRBJ2-3, with 7 positions matching TRBD1. V lost 0 bases to trimming and J lost 7 bases; unmatched junction nucleotides: 16. Looked up from germline, CDR1 is DFQATT and CDR2 is SNEGSKA (reference sequence). The CDR3 is 17 residues long. CDR3 bases: TGCAGTGCTAGAGACGACCTGACAGGGCGGCTGACATATACGCAGTATTTT. It specifies CSARDDLTGRLTYTQYF.

This clone was found many times. The V gene is TRBV28, the J gene TRBJ1-2; D possibly corresponds to TRBD1 (6 bases). Trimming took off 2 bases at V and 4 bases at J, with 17 bases between the two ends. The V gene's germline CDR1 is MDHEN and CDR2 SYDVKM. CDR3 length equals 16 residues. CDR3 in amino acids: CASSLTSNRVTYGYTF. CDR3 DNA: TGTGCCAGCAGTTTAACCTCGAACAGGGTGACCTATGGCTACACCTTC.

This clone has ten or more counts. The chain recombines TRBV6-2 or TRBV6-3 with TRBJ2-3; D may match TRBD1 or TRBD2 (6 bases each). Trimming removed 9 bases from V and 5 bases from J, with 9 bases in between. The CDR3 length is 11 residues. Germline V gene sequence: CDR1 MNHEY, CDR2 SVGEGT. This CDR3 reads CASEGGDTQYF. The DNA of the CDR3 is TGTGCCAGTGAGGGGGGAGATACGCAGTATTTT.

This clone was seen many times. The rearrangement joins TRBV3-1 to TRBJ2-1, with TRBD2 matching 8 bases. The CDR3 extends over 16 amino acids. CDR1 and CDR2 (germline): LGHDT, YNNKEL (reference sequence). With V trimmed by 1 base and J by 4 bases, 6 bases remained unmatched. DNA for the CDR3: TGTGCCAGCAGCCAAGCGGGGGGACTAGGTTACAATGAGCAGTTCTTC. It specifies CASSQAGGLGYNEQFF.

This clone appeared many times. A much larger clone differs from this one at a single base, so this may be a read error. The chain links TRBV7-2 to TRBJ2-1; a weak D match, TRBD2 (5 bases). The CDR3 is 15 amino acids. Germline CDR1 reads SGHTA; CDR2 reads FQGNSA. This CDR3 is CASSSPFFSDNVQFF. In nucleotides, the CDR3 is TGTGCCAGCAGCTCACCCTTTTTTAGCGACAATGTGCAGTTCTTC.

This clone was detected ten times or more. This chain links TRBV28 with TRBJ2-4; weak D call: TRBD1 (5 bases). Germline CDR1 and CDR2: MDHEN and SYDVKM. The CDR3 has 14 amino acids. Between the trimmed V and J ends, which lost 4 bases and 5 bases, there was a span of 12 bases. In DNA form, the CDR3 reads TGTGCCAGCAGTTCGTGGACACTCCAAAACATTCAGTACTTC. It translates to CASSSWTLQNIQYF. Full variable domain (remainder filled in from reference TRBV28 and TRBJ2-4): DVKVTQSSRYLVKRTGEKVFLECVQDMDHENMFWYRQDPGLGLRLIYFSYDVKMKEKGDIPEGYSVSREKKERFSLILESASTNQTSMYLCASSSWTLQNIQYFGAGTRLSVL.

This clone came up many times. The CDR3 bases are TGTGCCAGCAGCCGACGGACAGGGGGCGAGGAAAAACTGTTTTTT. This translates into CASSRRTGGEEKLFF. The chain has TRBV7-9 and TRBJ1-4; 11 bases are a match to TRBD1. J gave up 8 bases and V 5 bases, and 7 bases lay outside the gene matches. The CDR3 has 15 residues. Germline V lookup: CDR1 SEHNR, CDR2 FQNEAQ (reference sequence).

This clone was seen at least ten times. The chain employs TRBV7-3 and TRBJ2-6; 7 nucleotides align to TRBD1. Trimming took 5 bases from V and 0 from J; bases not matched to a gene: 10. Germline CDR1 SGHTA, CDR2 FQGTGA. CDR3 size: 18 residues. CDR3 sequence (DNA): TGTGCCAGCAGCCCCACGACAGGGCCTAACTCTGGGGCCAACGTCCTGACTTTC. Its translation is CASSPTTGPNSGANVLTF.

Many counts were recorded for this clone. J is TRBJ1-5 and V is TRBV19; TRBD1 might be the D (5 bases). CDR3 length equals 15 residues. V gave up 4 bases and J gave up 1 base, with 11 bases separating them. Germline CDR1 is LNHDA and CDR2 is SQIVND (reference sequence). CDR3 protein: CASSTIGGSNQPQHF. CDR3 coding DNA: TGTGCCAGTAGTACAATCGGGGGGAGCAATCAGCCCCAGCATTTT.

In this sample, this clone turned up many times. CDR3 loop: CAWSSWVGGANEKLFF. The CDR3 DNA is TGTGCCTGGAGTTCCTGGGTCGGGGGAGCTAATGAAAAACTGTTTTTT. The chain carries TRBV30 and TRBJ1-4; a weak D match, TRBD1 (5 bases). The CDR3 is 16 residues long. The V and J ends lost 2 bases and 3 bases respectively, with 16 bases between them. The germline CDR1 and CDR2 sequences are GTSNPN and SVGIG (reference sequence).

Ten or more counts support this clone. The gene calls are TRBV4-1 and TRBJ1-6, with TRBD1 matching over 8 bases. The CDR3 contains 18 residues. CDR1 and CDR2 from the germline V gene are MGHRA and YSYEKL. V lost 3 bases to trimming and J lost 6 bases; unmatched junction nucleotides: 13. The CDR3 coding sequence is TGCGCCAGCAGCCAGACGGATGATGGACAGGGCTCTAATTCACCCCTCCACTTT. Its protein product is CASSQTDDGQGSNSPLHF.

The chain uses TRBV5-1 and TRBJ2-1; TRBD1 or TRBD2 may be the D gene (5 bases each). CDR3 length: 17 amino acids. In germline, CDR1 is SGHRS, CDR2 YFSETQ. The germline V and J ends were trimmed by 4 bases and 2 bases, with 19 bases remaining between them. DNA of the CDR3: TGCGCCAGCAGCCCCCCAGGGTGGGAGAGCACCTACAATGAGCAGTTCTTC. It translates to CASSPPGWESTYNEQFF.

Details on this clone: At one end the junction does not follow the germline gene, possibly because of a read error. V gene TRBV12-3 or TRBV12-4 combines with J gene TRBJ1-1, with TRBD1 as a possible D gene (5 bases). The CDR3 is 13 amino acids. The CDR3 is CASSLSRGGEAFF. The CDR3 nucleotides are TGTGCCAGCAGTTTATCTCGGGGCGGTGAAGCTTTCTTC.

The chain joins TRBV20-1 to TRBJ1-2; D not certain. This CDR3 region has 12 residues. V dropped 5 bases and J dropped 1 base, with 8 bases sitting between them. Germline CDR1 is DFQATT and CDR2 is SNEGSKA (reference sequence). In nucleotides, the CDR3 is TGCAGTGCTGACGGGGTTAACTATGGCTACACCTTC. Translated: CSADGVNYGYTF.

This clone was seen many times. V is TRBV6-1 and J is TRBJ2-1; the match to TRBD2 covers 10 bases. Losses at the gene ends were 6 bases for V and 4 bases for J; bases not matched to a gene: 6. CDR3 size: 15 residues. The germline V gene has CDR1 MNHNS and CDR2 SASEGT. The CDR3 sequence is CASSASGSRYNEQFF. The CDR3 DNA reads as TGTGCCAGCAGCGCTAGCGGGAGTCGGTACAATGAGCAGTTCTTC.

This chain connects TRBV7-9 to TRBJ1-5, with D possibly being TRBD1 (5 bases). The CDR3 sequence is 13 residues long. CDR1 and CDR2 from the germline V gene are SEHNR and FQNEAQ (reference sequence). Trimming left V 1 base short and J 4 bases short, with 5 bases between. This CDR3 reads CASSLGQNQPQHF. In nucleotides, the CDR3 is TGTGCCAGCAGCTTAGGACAGAATCAGCCCCAGCATTTT.

The rearrangement links TRBV27 to TRBJ2-3; TRBD2 matches 10 bases. The germline gives CDR1 MNHEY, CDR2 SMNVEV (reference sequence). This CDR3 spans 16 amino acids. Unmatched junction bases numbered 7, after V lost 5 bases and J lost 2 bases. Here the CDR3 DNA reads TGTGCCAGCAGTCTCAGACTAGCGGGCGTCACAGATACGCAGTATTTT. It codes for CASSLRLAGVTDTQYF.

The chain carries TRBV4-1 and TRBJ1-5; D gene unclear. Trimming cost V 1 base and J 3 bases, with 7 bases left between them. Germline V gives CDR1 MGHRA, CDR2 YSYEKL. The CDR3 covers 14 residues. Here the CDR3 reads CASSQVGYNQPQHF. The CDR3 DNA sequence: TGCGCCAGCAGCCAAGTGGGCTACAATCAGCCCCAGCATTTT.

This chain uses TRBV18 with TRBJ2-7; D might be TRBD2 (6 bases). This CDR3 region has 14 residues. V lost 2 bases and J lost 6, with 14 bases in between. Germline V gives CDR1 KGHSH, CDR2 LQKENI. CDR3 residues: CASSPSPGRFEQYF. CDR3 in DNA: TGTGCCAGCTCACCAAGTCCAGGGAGGTTCGAGCAGTACTTC.

In this sample, this clone turned up many times. The genes are TRBV28 and TRBJ2-7, with 10 bases aligning to TRBD2. The CDR3 runs 15 residues. Germline CDR1 MDHEN, CDR2 SYDVKM. V gave up 5 bases and J gave up 6 bases; unmatched junction bases: 10. CDR3 loop: CASSLRASGSGEQYF. CDR3 sequence (DNA): TGTGCCAGCAGTCTTCGGGCTAGCGGGAGTGGCGAGCAGTACTTC. The full variable domain, rest sourced from reference TRBV28 and TRBJ2-7, is DVKVTQSSRYLVKRTGEKVFLECVQDMDHENMFWYRQDPGLGLRLIYFSYDVKMKEKGDIPEGYSVSREKKERFSLILESASTNQTSMYLCASSLRASGSGEQYFGPGTRLTVT.

To note about this clone: Other DNA sequences in the sample encode the same CDR3. The rearrangement links TRBV9 to TRBJ1-2; a possible D gene is TRBD1 (6 bases). This CDR3 has 16 amino acids. V gave up 0 bases and J gave up 8 bases, with 20 bases separating them. Germline CDR1 and CDR2: SGDLS and YYNGEE. The CDR3 loop is CASSVAGEPTWRGYTF. CDR3 DNA sequence: TGTGCCAGCAGCGTAGCAGGGGAACCAACCTGGCGGGGCTACACCTTC.

This clone was recorded many times. The rearrangement joins TRBV20-1 to TRBJ2-1; 10 bases align to TRBD1. The CDR3 is 13 amino acids. The trim removed 6 bases at V and 8 bases at J, leaving 7 bases unmatched. Germline V gene sequence: CDR1 DFQATT, CDR2 SNEGSKA (reference sequence). This chain's CDR3 is CSAPGQGYDEQFF. CDR3 nucleotide sequence: TGCAGTGCACCGGGACAGGGGTACGATGAGCAGTTCTTC.

This clone occurred many times. This sequence joins TRBV7-8 and TRBJ2-7, with D uncertain. V lost 5 bases and J lost 3, with 11 bases in between. There are 13 residues in the CDR3. Germline CDR1 and CDR2: SGHVS and FQNEAQ. This chain's CDR3 is CASSPRSFYEQYF. CDR3 coding DNA: TGTGCCAGCAGCCCCAGATCCTTCTACGAGCAGTACTTC.

The CDR3 loop is CAWTRTSAGTALYEQYF. The CDR3 DNA sequence: TGTGCCTGGACTCGGACTAGCGCCGGGACAGCCCTCTACGAGCAGTACTTC. This chain links TRBV30 with TRBJ2-7; TRBD2 agrees at 9 bases. The germline CDR1 and CDR2 sequences are GTSNPN and SVGIG (reference sequence). Trimming took 4 bases from V and 3 from J; bases not matched to a gene: 16. The CDR3 contains 17 residues.